This paragraph reports one T cell receptor beta chain. This CDR3 is built from 16 residues. The germline V gene has CDR1 SGHRS and CDR2 YFSETQ. V lost 4 bases and J lost 4; bases outside the gene matches: 8. This specimen belongs to a study of blood T cell repertoires in COVID-19. Study at large: Samples representing acute and convalescent COVID-19 were sourced from the United States, Italy and Spain. T cells, B-cell-depleted T cells, or PBMCs provided the cDNA or gDNA that served as material.

In the authors' methods: Cell counts per sample came from amplifying reference gene primers. Assay: immunoSEQ multiplex PCR; the TCRdb copy retains only in-frame clones and omits some. That table furnishes V, J and clone size, whereas the DNA furnished D and trimming. Among almost 100,000 clones listed, about 89% were seen once. The sequenced sample consisted of peripheral blood. The receptor was derived from a man in his forties or fifties with acute or convalescent COVID-19. This chain connects TRBV5-1 to TRBJ2-2; 9 positions match TRBD2. Written as DNA, the CDR3 is TGCGCCAGCAGCCCAGCTAGCGGGAACCCCACCGGGGAGCTGTTTTTT. Translation gives CASSPASGNPTGELFF. The full variable domain, rest sourced from reference TRBV5-1 and TRBJ2-2, is KAGVTQTPRYLIKTRGQQVTLSCSPISGHRSVSWYQQTPGQGLQFLFEYFSETQRNKGNFPGRFSGRQFSNSRSEMNVSTLELGDSALYLCASSPASGNPTGELFFGEGSRLTVL.